This record concerns one T cell receptor (beta chain) sequence. Its antigen is undetermined. This record comes from a study of T cell clones after liver transplantation. Study-wide findings and caveats: A significant post-transplant drop in circulating graft-donor-reactive CD4 TCRbeta sequences occurred in most of the 8 subjects.

The CDR3 has 16 residues. V lost 4 bases to trimming and J lost 4 bases; unmatched junction nucleotides: 12. CDR1 SGDLS and CDR2 YYNGEE come from the germline V gene. Sequenced by immunoSEQ multiplex PCR; TCRdb stores in-frame clones only, minus some. The data show roughly 65,000 clones, with around 93% seen just once and over 0.75% held by the top ten. The sequenced sample was CD4+ T cells from blood, obtained about 25 months after liver transplant. The chain has TRBV9 and TRBJ2-5; the match to TRBD2 covers 8 bases. This receptor was obtained from a human patient who received a liver transplant. Some T cells may be supplied by the graft donor. The CDR3 protein is CASSPNPAGERETQYF. The CDR3 nucleotides read TGTGCCAGCAGCCCTAACCCAGCGGGAGAGAGAGAGACCCAGTACTTC.